This section outlines one T cell receptor beta chain sequence together with its context. Its cognate antigen is unknown. V trimming: 5 bases; J trimming: 4 bases; junction bases outside the gene matches: 3. The CDR3 is made up of 13 amino acids. The V gene's germline CDR1 is SEHNR and CDR2 FQNEAQ (reference sequence). This sample is drawn from a study of post-analysis software for immune sequencing data. Notes on the study in general: With TRBV5-6, TRBV5-1 and TRBV20-1 included, about five TRBV segments were more frequent in patients than in controls. People with multiple sclerosis had a significantly lower normalized Chao1 diversity than controls did.

The authors incorporated unique molecular identifiers into the TCR beta cDNA libraries. Once roughly 0.85 to 11 million T cells were used, hundreds of thousands of cDNA molecules resulted. TCRdb reprocessed the PCR reads with MiXCR, giving one entry per CDR3 protein. The sample holds roughly 620,000 distinct CDR3 sequences; roughly 45% are singletons and the top ten take over 1.5%. This sequence originates from a girl under 18 with multiple sclerosis. The genes are TRBV7-9 and TRBJ1-1, with 8 nucleotides matching TRBD1. Sequencing was performed on blood. The CDR3 sequence is CASSRTGPTEAFF. CDR3 DNA sequence: TGTGCCAGCAGCCGGACAGGGCCCACTGAAGCTTTCTTT.